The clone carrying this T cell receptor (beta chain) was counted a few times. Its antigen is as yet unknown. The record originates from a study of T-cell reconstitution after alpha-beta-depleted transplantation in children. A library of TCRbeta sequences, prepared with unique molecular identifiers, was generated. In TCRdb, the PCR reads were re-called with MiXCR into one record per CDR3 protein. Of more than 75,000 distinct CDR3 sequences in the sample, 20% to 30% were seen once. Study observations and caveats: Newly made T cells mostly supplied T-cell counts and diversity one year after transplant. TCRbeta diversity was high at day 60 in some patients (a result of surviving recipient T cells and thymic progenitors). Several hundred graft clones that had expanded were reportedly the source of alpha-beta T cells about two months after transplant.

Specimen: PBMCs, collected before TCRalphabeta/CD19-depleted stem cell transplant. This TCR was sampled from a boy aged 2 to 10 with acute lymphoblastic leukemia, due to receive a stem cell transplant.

The CDR3 protein is CSANQRRGQTDTQYF. The CDR3 DNA reads TGCAGTGCTAACCAGCGGAGGGGCCAAACAGATACGCAGTATTTT. The V call is TRBV20-1, the J call TRBJ2-3; weak D call: TRBD2 (6 bases). CDR1 and CDR2 (germline): DFQATT, SNEGSKA (reference sequence). This CDR3 has 15 residues. Trimming shortened V by 4 bases and J by 3 bases, and 17 bases separated the two germline ends.